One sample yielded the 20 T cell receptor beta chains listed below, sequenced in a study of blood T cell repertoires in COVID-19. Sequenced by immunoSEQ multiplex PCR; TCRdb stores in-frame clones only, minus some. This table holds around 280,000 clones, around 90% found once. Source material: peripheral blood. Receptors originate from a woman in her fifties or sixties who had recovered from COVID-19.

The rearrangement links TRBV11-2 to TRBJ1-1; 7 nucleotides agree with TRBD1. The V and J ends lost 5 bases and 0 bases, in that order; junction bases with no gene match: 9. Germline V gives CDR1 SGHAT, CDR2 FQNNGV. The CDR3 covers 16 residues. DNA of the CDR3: TGTGCCAGCAGCCAAACGACAGGGATCATGAACACTGAAGCTTTCTTT. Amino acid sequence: CASSQTTGIMNTEAFF. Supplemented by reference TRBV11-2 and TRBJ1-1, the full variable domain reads EAGVAQSPRYKIIEKRQSVAFWCNPISGHATLYWYQQILGQGPKLLIQFQNNGVVDDSQLPKDRFSAERLKGVDSTLKIQPAKLEDSAVYLCASSQTTGIMNTEAFFGQGTRLTVV.

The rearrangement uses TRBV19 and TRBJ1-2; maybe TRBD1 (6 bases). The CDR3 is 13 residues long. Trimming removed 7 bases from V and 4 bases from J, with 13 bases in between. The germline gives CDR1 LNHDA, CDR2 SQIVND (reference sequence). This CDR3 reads CASNLGAGYGYTF. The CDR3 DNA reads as TGTGCCAGTAATTTGGGGGCTGGCTATGGCTACACCTTC.

The CDR3 spells CAWSVYRRSYEQYF. The CDR3 DNA reads as TGTGCCTGGAGTGTCTACAGACGATCCTACGAGCAGTACTTC. The chain uses TRBV30 and TRBJ2-7; D is unresolved. The CDR3 spans 14 residues. Germline lookup yields CDR1 GTSNPN and CDR2 SVGIG (reference sequence). V lost 0 bases to trimming and J lost 1 base, with 10 bases between them.

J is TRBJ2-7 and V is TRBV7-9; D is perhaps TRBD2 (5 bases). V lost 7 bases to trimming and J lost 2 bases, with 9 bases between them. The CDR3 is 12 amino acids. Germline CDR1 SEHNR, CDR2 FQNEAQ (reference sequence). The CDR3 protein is CASTDYPYEQYF. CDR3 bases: TGTGCCAGCACAGACTACCCCTACGAGCAGTACTTC. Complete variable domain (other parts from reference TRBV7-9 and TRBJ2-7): DTGVSQNPRHKITKRGQNVTFRCDPISEHNRLYWYRQTLGQGPEFLTYFQNEAQLEKSRLLSDRFSAERPKGSFSTLEIQRTEQGDSAMYLCASTDYPYEQYFGPGTRLTVT.

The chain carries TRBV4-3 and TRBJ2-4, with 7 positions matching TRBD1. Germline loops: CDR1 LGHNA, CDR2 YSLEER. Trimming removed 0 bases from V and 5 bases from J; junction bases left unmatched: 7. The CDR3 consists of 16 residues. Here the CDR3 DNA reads TGCGCCAGCAGCCAAGATGGGGACGGGACAGAAAACATTCAGTACTTC. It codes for CASSQDGDGTENIQYF.

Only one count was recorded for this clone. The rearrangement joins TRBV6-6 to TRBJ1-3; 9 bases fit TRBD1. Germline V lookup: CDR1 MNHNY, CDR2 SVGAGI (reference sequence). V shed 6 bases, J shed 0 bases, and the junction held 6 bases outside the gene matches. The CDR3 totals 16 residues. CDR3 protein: CASRTTGGYSGNTIYF. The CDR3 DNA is TGTGCCAGCAGGACGACAGGGGGTTACTCTGGAAACACCATATATTTT.

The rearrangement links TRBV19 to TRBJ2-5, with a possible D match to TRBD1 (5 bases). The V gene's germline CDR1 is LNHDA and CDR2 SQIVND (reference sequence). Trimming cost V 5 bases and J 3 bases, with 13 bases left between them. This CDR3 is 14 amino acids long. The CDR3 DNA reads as TGTGCCAGTAGTTATAGGTCCAGGGAAGAGACCCAGTACTTC. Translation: CASSYRSREETQYF.

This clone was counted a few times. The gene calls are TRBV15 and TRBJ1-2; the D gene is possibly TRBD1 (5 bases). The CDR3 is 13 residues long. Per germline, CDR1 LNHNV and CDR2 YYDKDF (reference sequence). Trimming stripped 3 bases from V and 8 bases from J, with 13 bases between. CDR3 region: CATSRGLLDGYTF. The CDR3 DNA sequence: TGTGCCACCAGCAGGGGACTCCTTGACGGCTACACCTTC.

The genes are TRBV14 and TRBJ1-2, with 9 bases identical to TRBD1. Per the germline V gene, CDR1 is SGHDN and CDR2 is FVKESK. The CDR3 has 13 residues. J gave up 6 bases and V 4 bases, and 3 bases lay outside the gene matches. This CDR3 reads CASSPRTGDGYTF. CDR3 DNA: TGTGCCAGCAGCCCTCGGACAGGGGATGGCTACACCTTC.

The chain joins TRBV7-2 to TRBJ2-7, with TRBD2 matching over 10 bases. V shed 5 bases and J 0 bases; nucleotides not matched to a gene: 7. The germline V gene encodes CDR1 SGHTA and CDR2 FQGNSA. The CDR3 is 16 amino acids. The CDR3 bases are TGTGCCAGCAGCCTACTAGCGGGGAGGAGCTCCTACGAGCAGTACTTC. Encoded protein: CASSLLAGRSSYEQYF.

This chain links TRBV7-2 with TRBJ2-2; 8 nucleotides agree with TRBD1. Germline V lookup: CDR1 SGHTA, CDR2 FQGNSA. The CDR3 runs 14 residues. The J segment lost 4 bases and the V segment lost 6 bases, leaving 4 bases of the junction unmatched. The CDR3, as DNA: TGTGCCAGCAGGTTAACAGGGGGCACCGGGGAGCTGTTTTTT. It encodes CASRLTGGTGELFF.

DNA for the CDR3: TGTGCCAGCAGCTTCGACCCCAGGGCCTACGAGCAGTACTTC. Protein: CASSFDPRAYEQYF. The gene calls are TRBV7-2 and TRBJ2-7; possible D gene TRBD1, 5 bases. This CDR3 spans 14 amino acids. Trimming left V 3 bases short and J 2 bases short, with 11 bases between. Germline values: CDR1 SGHTA, CDR2 FQGNSA.

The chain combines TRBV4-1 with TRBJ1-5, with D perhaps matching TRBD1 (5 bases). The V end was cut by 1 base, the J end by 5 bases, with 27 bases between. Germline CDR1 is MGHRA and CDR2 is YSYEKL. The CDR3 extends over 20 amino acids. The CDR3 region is CASSQGEPRCRGGVDQPQHF. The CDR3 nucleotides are TGCGCCAGCAGCCAAGGGGAGCCCCGGTGTCGGGGGGGGGTTGATCAGCCCCAGCATTTT.

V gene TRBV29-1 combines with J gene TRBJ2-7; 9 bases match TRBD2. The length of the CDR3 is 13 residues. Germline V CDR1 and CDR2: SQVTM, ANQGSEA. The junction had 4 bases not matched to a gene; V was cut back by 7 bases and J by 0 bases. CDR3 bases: TGCAGCGCAGCGGGGGGACTCTCCTACGAGCAGTACTTC. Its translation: CSAAGGLSYEQYF.

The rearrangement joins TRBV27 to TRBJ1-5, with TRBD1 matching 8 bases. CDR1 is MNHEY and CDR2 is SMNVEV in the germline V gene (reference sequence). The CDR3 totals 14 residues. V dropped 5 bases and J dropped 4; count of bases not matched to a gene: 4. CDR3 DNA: TGTGCCAGCAGTCTCACAGGGGGTAATCAGCCCCAGCATTTT. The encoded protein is CASSLTGGNQPQHF.

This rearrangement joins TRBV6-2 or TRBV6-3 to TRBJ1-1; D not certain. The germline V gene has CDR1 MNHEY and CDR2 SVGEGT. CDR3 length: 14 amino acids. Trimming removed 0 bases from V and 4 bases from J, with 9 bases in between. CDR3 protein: CASSYSRSSTEAFF. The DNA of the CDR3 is TGTGCCAGCAGTTACTCGAGGAGTAGCACTGAAGCTTTCTTT.

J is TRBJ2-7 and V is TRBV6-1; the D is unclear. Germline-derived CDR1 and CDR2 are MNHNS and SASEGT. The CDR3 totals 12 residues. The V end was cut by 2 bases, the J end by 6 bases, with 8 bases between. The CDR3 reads CASSELGPEQYF. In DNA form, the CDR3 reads TGTGCCAGCAGTGAACTAGGTCCCGAGCAGTACTTC.

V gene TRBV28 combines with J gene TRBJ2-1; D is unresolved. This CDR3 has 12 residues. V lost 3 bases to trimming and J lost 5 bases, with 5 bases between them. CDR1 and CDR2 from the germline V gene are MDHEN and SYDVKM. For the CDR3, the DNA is TGTGCCAGCAGTTTTTATAACAATGAGCAGTTCTTC. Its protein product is CASSFYNNEQFF.

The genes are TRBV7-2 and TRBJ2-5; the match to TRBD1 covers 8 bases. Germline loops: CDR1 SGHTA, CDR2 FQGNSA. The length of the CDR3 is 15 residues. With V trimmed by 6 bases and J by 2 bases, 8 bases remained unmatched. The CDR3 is CASRAGTGLQETQYF. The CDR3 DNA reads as TGTGCCAGCAGAGCCGGGACAGGACTACAAGAGACCCAGTACTTC.

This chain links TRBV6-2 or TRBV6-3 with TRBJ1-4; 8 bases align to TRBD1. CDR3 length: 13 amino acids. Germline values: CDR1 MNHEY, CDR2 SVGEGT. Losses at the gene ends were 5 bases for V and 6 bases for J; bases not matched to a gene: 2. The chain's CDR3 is CASSMTGDEKLFF. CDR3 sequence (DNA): TGTGCCAGCAGTATGACAGGGGATGAAAAACTGTTTTTT.